This TCR beta chain was identified during a study of siplizumab effects on memory and regulatory T cells. Study conclusions and caveats: Alloreactive sequences that could be traced to unstimulated CD4+ memory cells showed a significant reduction under siplizumab. Many proliferating CD4+ or CD8+ clones remained unclassified. Roughly 80-96% of them could not be assigned either a naive or a memory phenotype. Controls had 26.9% Treg-derived mappable alloreactive CD4+ clones on average, versus approximately 70% with siplizumab.

V shed 5 bases and J shed 8 bases, with 12 bases lying between them. Germline V gene data show CDR1 as MNHEY and CDR2 as SVGAGI. The CDR3 loop spans 12 amino acids. Generated by immunoSEQ multiplex PCR, the TCRdb table keeps only in-frame clones and is missing some. The data show tens of thousands of clones, with 70% to 85% seen just once and 0.4% to 0.5% held by the top ten. Using a few donor pairs, the authors sequenced unstimulated naive, memory, effector memory and TEMRA subsets. With respect to this clone: What it binds is not known.

Sequenced input: memory CD4+ T cells sorted from blood. The chain couples TRBV6-5 to TRBJ1-2; D is unresolved. This receptor was taken from a human donor in good health. The CDR3 DNA reads as TGTGCCAGCAGTGCCCGAACTTTAGGCTACACCTTC. Translating gives CASSARTLGYTF.